The TCR beta chain described here comes from a study of beta chain features in type 1 diabetes. This clone was picked up a small number of times. Its cognate antigen is unknown. General study findings and limits: Insertion counts at VDJ junctions were lower in type 1 diabetes patients, who also showed more deletions there. Type 1 diabetes patients had moderately but significantly shorter TCRB CDR3s in all four CD4+ subsets.

The CDR3 has 16 residues. Trimming at V came to 0 bases and at J to 6 bases, leaving 4 bases not matched to a gene. Germline V gives CDR1 LGHNA, CDR2 YNFKEQ. The entirety of the isolated RNA underwent reverse transcription, so expressed TCRB transcripts were sequenced. Generated by immunoSEQ multiplex PCR, the TCRdb table keeps only in-frame clones and is missing some. The sample has about 270,000 clones; over 11% are singletons. The sequencing input was naive CD4+ T cells from blood. The clonotype comes from a young man with type 1 diabetes. V usage is TRBV4-2 and J usage is TRBJ2-1; 11 bases agree with TRBD2. This CDR3 is CASSQDSGRVRNEQFF. CDR3 sequence (DNA): TGTGCCAGCAGCCAAGATAGCGGGAGGGTGCGCAATGAGCAGTTCTTC.